The clone carrying this T cell receptor (beta chain) was counted at least ten times. Its antigen is unidentified. The length of the CDR3 is 14 residues. Germline V gene lookup returns CDR1 MDHEN and CDR2 SYDVKM. V gave up 6 bases and J gave up 2 bases; unmatched junction bases: 7. It was with unique molecular identifiers that the TCRbeta library was prepared. TCRdb re-analysed the PCR reads in MiXCR, keeping a single row per CDR3 protein. The sample consists of hundreds of thousands of distinct CDR3 sequences, 10% to 15% of them appearing once. The sample belongs to a study of T-cell reconstitution after alpha-beta-depleted transplantation in children. Study-level results: As was reported, about two months after transplant, alpha-beta T cells came from several hundred expanded graft clones. Some patients showed high day-60 TCRbeta diversity, which derived from surviving recipient T cells and thymic progenitors. One year post-transplant, T-cell counts and diversity were largely derived from T cells produced anew.

The chain is built from TRBV28 and TRBJ2-7, with 7 bases identical to TRBD1. This specimen consisted of PBMCs, mostly from graft donor cells, obtained 360 days after TCRalphabeta/CD19-depleted stem cell transplant. This receptor was taken from a male patient aged 10-17 years who had a stem cell transplant for acute myeloid leukemia, so the T cells may come from the graft donor. The CDR3 spells CASREWDSPYEQYF. The DNA for the CDR3 is TGTGCCAGCAGGGAGTGGGACAGCCCCTACGAGCAGTACTTC.